This T cell receptor beta chain derives from a study of T cell changes during pregnancy in multiple sclerosis. Sequencing was performed with immunoSEQ multiplex PCR; in TCRdb, only in-frame clones are kept and a portion is missing. The sample has fewer than 90,000 clones, 90% to 95% seen once. The CDR3 loop spans 14 amino acids. The TCR was taken from a female donor with multiple sclerosis, enrolled in a pregnancy study. Sequencing was performed on peripheral blood, taken in the first trimester of pregnancy. J is TRBJ1-4 and V is TRBV21-1; TRBD1 reflects the table's D call only, with no check against the DNA. TRBV21-1 is noted as a pseudogene. The CDR3 sequence: CASIQTGRREKLFF. The CDR3, as DNA: TGTGCCAGCATCCAGACAGGGAGGAGGGAAAAACTGTTTTTT.